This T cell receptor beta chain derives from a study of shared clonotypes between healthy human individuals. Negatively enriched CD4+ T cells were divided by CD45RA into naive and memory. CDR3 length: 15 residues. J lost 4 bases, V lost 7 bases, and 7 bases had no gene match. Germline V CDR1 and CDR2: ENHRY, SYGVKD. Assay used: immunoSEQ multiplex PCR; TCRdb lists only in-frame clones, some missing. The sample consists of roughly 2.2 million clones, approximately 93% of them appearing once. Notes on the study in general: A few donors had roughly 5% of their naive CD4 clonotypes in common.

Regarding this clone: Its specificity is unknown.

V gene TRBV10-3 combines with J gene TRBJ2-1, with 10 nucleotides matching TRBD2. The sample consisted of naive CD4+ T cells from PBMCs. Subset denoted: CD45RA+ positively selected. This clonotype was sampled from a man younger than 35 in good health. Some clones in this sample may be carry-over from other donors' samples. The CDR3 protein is CAITGTSGTYNEQFF. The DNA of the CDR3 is TGTGCCATCACTGGAACTAGCGGGACTTACAATGAGCAGTTCTTC.